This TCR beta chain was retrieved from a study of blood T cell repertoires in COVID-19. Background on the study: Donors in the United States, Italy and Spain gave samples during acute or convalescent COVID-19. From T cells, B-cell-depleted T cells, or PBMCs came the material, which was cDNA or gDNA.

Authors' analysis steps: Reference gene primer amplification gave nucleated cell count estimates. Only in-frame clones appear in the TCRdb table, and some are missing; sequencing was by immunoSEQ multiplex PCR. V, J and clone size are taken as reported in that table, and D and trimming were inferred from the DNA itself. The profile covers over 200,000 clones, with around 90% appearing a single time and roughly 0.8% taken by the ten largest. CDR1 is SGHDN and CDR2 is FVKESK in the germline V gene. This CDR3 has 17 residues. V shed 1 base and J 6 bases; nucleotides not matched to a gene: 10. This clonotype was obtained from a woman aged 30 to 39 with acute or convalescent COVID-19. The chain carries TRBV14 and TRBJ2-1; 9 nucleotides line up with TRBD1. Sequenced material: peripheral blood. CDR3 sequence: CASSQGQGQGVINEQFF. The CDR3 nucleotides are TGTGCCAGCAGCCAAGGCCAGGGACAGGGTGTTATCAATGAGCAGTTCTTC.